Listed below are T cell receptor beta chains from one sample, sequenced in a study of T cells in Graves' hyperthyroidism and ophthalmopathy. TCRdb independently ran MiXCR on the multiplex PCR reads; one entry per CDR3 protein. The table records about 210,000 distinct CDR3 sequences, roughly 18% of them present only once. Input material: blood. These receptors were obtained from a man aged 40-55 years with Graves' hyperthyroidism. Both conserved end residues are part of each CDR3. The order of the fields is J gene, D gene, V gene, clone size, CDR3 DNA, CDR3 protein. A D gene is named only where the DNA matches it firmly. Expanded clones are given a class, and other clones once, few, many or no size at all.

J gene: TRBJ1-2
D gene: NA
V gene: TRBV7-9
clone size: many
CDR3 DNA: TGTGCCAGCAGCTTAGATGGCTACACCTTC
CDR3 protein: CASSLDGYTF

J gene: TRBJ2-3
D gene: TRBD2
V gene: TRBV9
clone size: NA
CDR3 DNA: TGTGCCAGCAGCGTAGGGACTAGCGGGGGGCAAGATACGCAGTATTTT
CDR3 protein: CASSVGTSGGQDTQYF

J gene: TRBJ2-3
D gene: NA
V gene: TRBV15
clone size: many
CDR3 DNA: TGTGCCACCAGCAGAAATCGGGGGTCTCGCACAGATACGCAGTATTTT
CDR3 protein: CATSRNRGSRTDTQYF

J gene: TRBJ2-5
D gene: TRBD2
V gene: TRBV20-1
clone size: many
CDR3 DNA: TGCAGTGCTAGTACGGGGGGGCCGCTGGAGACCCAGTACTTC
CDR3 protein: CSASTGGPLETQYF

J gene: TRBJ1-6
D gene: TRBD1
V gene: TRBV9
clone size: few
CDR3 DNA: TGTGCCAGCAGCGAGGGGGCCCATAATTCACCCCTCCACTTT
CDR3 protein: CASSEGAHNSPLHF

J gene: TRBJ1-5
D gene: NA
V gene: TRBV4-3
clone size: few
CDR3 DNA: TGCGCCAGCAGCCAGGATTGGGATCAGCCCCAGCATTTT
CDR3 protein: CASSQDWDQPQHF

J gene: TRBJ1-1
D gene: NA
V gene: TRBV4-2
clone size: many
CDR3 DNA: TGTGCCAGCAGCCAAGGCGCAGGTGAAGCTTTCTTT
CDR3 protein: CASSQGAGEAFF

J gene: TRBJ1-1
D gene: NA
V gene: TRBV2
clone size: NA
CDR3 DNA: TGTGCCAGCAGAGTTACAGCCATGAACACTGAAGCTTTCTTT
CDR3 protein: CASRVTAMNTEAFF

J gene: TRBJ1-1
D gene: TRBD1
V gene: TRBV4-3
clone size: NA
CDR3 DNA: TGCGCCAGCAGCCACACCGGGACAGCCCTGGGGGGAGCTTTCTTT
CDR3 protein: CASSHTGTALGGAFF

J gene: TRBJ1-1
D gene: NA
V gene: TRBV6-1
clone size: many
CDR3 DNA: TGTGCCAGCAGTGAGCAGGGGATGAACACTGAAGCTTTCTTT
CDR3 protein: CASSEQGMNTEAFF

J gene: TRBJ2-7
D gene: NA
V gene: TRBV30
clone size: many
CDR3 DNA: TGTGCCTGGAGCCGGGACCGCGAGCAGTACTTC
CDR3 protein: CAWSRDREQYF

J gene: TRBJ1-5
D gene: NA
V gene: TRBV19
clone size: NA
CDR3 DNA: TGTGCCAGTAGTCCCCGGGCGGGACTTAGCAATCAGCCCCAGCATTTT
CDR3 protein: CASSPRAGLSNQPQHF

J gene: TRBJ1-5
D gene: NA
V gene: TRBV7-9
clone size: few
CDR3 DNA: TGTGCCAGCAGCTCCGGGACACCATATCAGCCCCAGCATTTT
CDR3 protein: CASSSGTPYQPQHF

J gene: TRBJ2-6
D gene: TRBD1
V gene: TRBV7-9
clone size: many
CDR3 DNA: TGTGCCAGCAGCACCCGCCCTATGGACAGGGGGTTCGGGGCCAACGTCCTGACTTTC
CDR3 protein: CASSTRPMDRGFGANVLTF

J gene: TRBJ1-5
D gene: NA
V gene: TRBV12-3/TRBV12-4
clone size: NA
CDR3 DNA: TGTGCCAGCAGTCCCGGGACCGGTGGTGGCAATCAGCCCCAGCATTTT
CDR3 protein: CASSPGTGGGNQPQHF

J gene: TRBJ1-1
D gene: NA
V gene: TRBV27
clone size: NA
CDR3 DNA: TGTGCCAGCAGACTCGGGGGGGAGACGAAAGCTTTCTTT
CDR3 protein: CASRLGGETKAFF

J gene: TRBJ2-2
D gene: NA
V gene: TRBV6-4
clone size: NA
CDR3 DNA: TGTGCCAGCAGTCAACTTACAGGGAACACCGGGGAGCTGTTTTTT
CDR3 protein: CASSQLTGNTGELFF

J gene: TRBJ2-1
D gene: NA
V gene: TRBV10-2
clone size: NA
CDR3 DNA: TGCGCCAGCAGTACTCAGGGGTCCCACAATGAGCAGTTCTTC
CDR3 protein: CASSTQGSHNEQFF

J gene: TRBJ1-1
D gene: TRBD1
V gene: TRBV7-3
clone size: many
CDR3 DNA: TGTGCCAGCAGCCCCGTCCCCGGGACAGGGGGAAACACTGAAGCTTTCTTT
CDR3 protein: CASSPVPGTGGNTEAFF

J gene: TRBJ2-1
D gene: TRBD2
V gene: TRBV28
clone size: NA
CDR3 DNA: TGTGCAACAAGGGGGGCTAGCGGGGGTGAGCAGTTCTTC
CDR3 protein: CATRGASGGEQFF

J gene: TRBJ2-7
D gene: TRBD1
V gene: TRBV28
clone size: many
CDR3 DNA: TGTGCCAGCAGTTCCCGCGACAGGGCCAACGAGCAGTACTTC
CDR3 protein: CASSSRDRANEQYF

J gene: TRBJ1-2
D gene: NA
V gene: TRBV25-1
clone size: many
CDR3 DNA: TGTGCCAGCAGTGAAGGGTCCGTCTATGGCTACACCTTC
CDR3 protein: CASSEGSVYGYTF

J gene: TRBJ1-5
D gene: NA
V gene: TRBV30
clone size: few
CDR3 DNA: TGTGCCTGGAGTACACAGGGTAATCAGCCCCAGCATTTT
CDR3 protein: CAWSTQGNQPQHF

J gene: TRBJ2-3
D gene: NA
V gene: TRBV12-3/TRBV12-4
clone size: NA
CDR3 DNA: TGTGCCAGCAGTGACGTCAGGTGGGGCAGTAAGACAGATACGCAGTATTTT
CDR3 protein: CASSDVRWGSKTDTQYF

J gene: TRBJ2-1
D gene: TRBD1
V gene: TRBV7-9
clone size: NA
CDR3 DNA: TGTGCCAGCAGCGGACAGGGAGGTGAGCAGTTCTTC
CDR3 protein: CASSGQGGEQFF

J gene: TRBJ1-1
D gene: NA
V gene: TRBV6-2/TRBV6-3
clone size: many
CDR3 DNA: TGTGCCAGCAGGAGGGATGGAAAAGCTTTCTTT
CDR3 protein: CASRRDGKAFF

J gene: TRBJ1-5
D gene: NA
V gene: TRBV3-1
clone size: many
CDR3 DNA: TGTGCCAGCAGCCAAGATTTAACGGCGAATCAGCCCCAGCATTTT
CDR3 protein: CASSQDLTANQPQHF

J gene: TRBJ2-1
D gene: NA
V gene: TRBV4-3
clone size: many
CDR3 DNA: TGCGCCAGCAGCCAAGATACGTTACGTTGGGGGAATGAGCAGTTCTTC
CDR3 protein: CASSQDTLRWGNEQFF

J gene: TRBJ2-1
D gene: NA
V gene: TRBV20-1
clone size: NA
CDR3 DNA: TGCAGTGCTACCTATACCTACAATGAGCAGTTCTTC
CDR3 protein: CSATYTYNEQFF

J gene: TRBJ1-5
D gene: NA
V gene: TRBV28
clone size: NA
CDR3 DNA: TGTGCCAGCAGCCTACAAGGGACCCCCAGTCAGCCCCAGCATTTT
CDR3 protein: CASSLQGTPSQPQHF

J gene: TRBJ1-1
D gene: NA
V gene: TRBV7-9
clone size: many
CDR3 DNA: TGTGCCAGCAGCTTAATCGGGGGATTAACGACTGAAGCTTTCTTT
CDR3 protein: CASSLIGGLTTEAFF

J gene: TRBJ1-6
D gene: TRBD1
V gene: TRBV28
clone size: many
CDR3 DNA: TGTGCCAGCGGGACAGGGGCCTCACCCCTCCACTTT
CDR3 protein: CASGTGASPLHF

J gene: TRBJ1-5
D gene: TRBD1
V gene: TRBV28
clone size: many
CDR3 DNA: TGTGCCAGCAGTCCCACGGGGACAGCCGAGCCCCAGCATTTT
CDR3 protein: CASSPTGTAEPQHF

J gene: TRBJ2-5
D gene: TRBD2
V gene: TRBV30
clone size: few
CDR3 DNA: TGTGCCTGGACCAAGGCTAGCGGGGACTGGGAGACCCAGTCCTTC
CDR3 protein: CAWTKASGDWETQSF

J gene: TRBJ2-1
D gene: NA
V gene: TRBV15
clone size: many
CDR3 DNA: TGTGCCACCAGCAGAGCTCCACTGAGGGGCAATGAGCAGTTCTTC
CDR3 protein: CATSRAPLRGNEQFF

J gene: TRBJ2-3
D gene: NA
V gene: TRBV18
clone size: many
CDR3 DNA: TGTGCCAGCTCACCGGGGGGGGCTGAAGATACGCAGTATTTT
CDR3 protein: CASSPGGAEDTQYF

J gene: TRBJ2-3
D gene: TRBD2
V gene: TRBV2
clone size: NA
CDR3 DNA: TGTGCCAGCAGTCGACTAGCGGTGGGAGATACGCAGTATTTT
CDR3 protein: CASSRLAVGDTQYF

J gene: TRBJ1-4
D gene: NA
V gene: TRBV12-3/TRBV12-4
clone size: many
CDR3 DNA: TGTGCCAGCGTAGGACTTCGAGGAGAAAAACTGTTTTTT
CDR3 protein: CASVGLRGEKLFF

J gene: TRBJ1-2
D gene: TRBD1
V gene: TRBV5-1
clone size: NA
CDR3 DNA: TGCGCCAGCAGCCCAGGGACAGGGAGCCTTGGCTACACCTTC
CDR3 protein: CASSPGTGSLGYTF

J gene: TRBJ1-5
D gene: NA
V gene: TRBV28
clone size: many
CDR3 DNA: TGTGCCAGCAGACGTGATACTGAACAGGGAGCTGGGGCTCAGCCCCAGCATTTT
CDR3 protein: CASRRDTEQGAGAQPQHF

J gene: TRBJ1-2
D gene: NA
V gene: TRBV12-5
clone size: NA
CDR3 DNA: TGTGCTAATGTTCAGGACAATAACTATGGCTACACCTTC
CDR3 protein: CANVQDNNYGYTF

J gene: TRBJ2-7
D gene: TRBD1
V gene: TRBV7-8
clone size: many
CDR3 DNA: TGTGCCAGCAGCGTCGGGTCAGGGGGATACGAGCAGTACTTC
CDR3 protein: CASSVGSGGYEQYF

J gene: TRBJ2-1
D gene: NA
V gene: TRBV13
clone size: many
CDR3 DNA: TGTGCCAGCAGCGAGGGACGGACCTCCTACAATGAGCAGTTCTTC
CDR3 protein: CASSEGRTSYNEQFF

J gene: TRBJ2-5
D gene: TRBD2
V gene: TRBV7-3
clone size: NA
CDR3 DNA: TGTGCCAGCAGCTTAAGTCTAGCGGGGGCCGAAGTGGAGACCCAGTACTTC
CDR3 protein: CASSLSLAGAEVETQYF

J gene: TRBJ1-2
D gene: TRBD1
V gene: TRBV7-2
clone size: NA
CDR3 DNA: TGTGCCGGCAGCCGCGGGACAGGGGGCATTGGCTACACCTTC
CDR3 protein: CAGSRGTGGIGYTF

J gene: TRBJ2-2
D gene: TRBD2
V gene: TRBV20-1
clone size: NA
CDR3 DNA: TGCAGTGCTAGAGCTGGGACTAGCGGGCTTACCGGGGAGCTGTTTTTT
CDR3 protein: CSARAGTSGLTGELFF

J gene: TRBJ1-2
D gene: NA
V gene: TRBV29-1
clone size: many
CDR3 DNA: TGCAGCGTTGAAAATAGAGGGGCCTTGGACTATGGCTACACCTTC
CDR3 protein: CSVENRGALDYGYTF

J gene: TRBJ2-3
D gene: NA
V gene: TRBV4-3
clone size: NA
CDR3 DNA: TGCGCCAGCAGCCAAGATGGGGCGGCAGGGGCGCAGTATTTT
CDR3 protein: CASSQDGAAGAQYF

J gene: TRBJ2-3
D gene: TRBD2
V gene: TRBV20-1
clone size: few
CDR3 DNA: TGCAGTGCTAGAGATCGGCTAGCGGGGGCCACAGATACGCAGTATTTT
CDR3 protein: CSARDRLAGATDTQYF

J gene: TRBJ1-1
D gene: TRBD1
V gene: TRBV28
clone size: many
CDR3 DNA: TGTGCCAGCAGACCCGGGACAGGTATGATGAACACTGAAGCTTTCTTT
CDR3 protein: CASRPGTGMMNTEAFF

J gene: TRBJ2-2
D gene: NA
V gene: TRBV6-2/TRBV6-3
clone size: many
CDR3 DNA: TGTGCCAGCACCCCACTGGGGGTAGAGGGCACCGGGGAGCTGTTTTTT
CDR3 protein: CASTPLGVEGTGELFF

J gene: TRBJ2-3
D gene: TRBD2
V gene: TRBV7-6
clone size: many
CDR3 DNA: TGTGCCAGCAGCTTTGGGCTAGCGGGAGGAGCAGATACGCAGTATTTT
CDR3 protein: CASSFGLAGGADTQYF

J gene: TRBJ1-2
D gene: NA
V gene: TRBV27
clone size: few
CDR3 DNA: TGTGCCAGCAGTTTAACAGGGCTATTCGGTGGCTACACCTTC
CDR3 protein: CASSLTGLFGGYTF

J gene: TRBJ2-5
D gene: TRBD1
V gene: TRBV6-1
clone size: many
CDR3 DNA: TGTGCCAGCAGTGAGCGGGACAGGGGGTTCCAAGAGACCCAGTACTTC
CDR3 protein: CASSERDRGFQETQYF

J gene: TRBJ2-3
D gene: NA
V gene: TRBV6-1
clone size: many
CDR3 DNA: TGTGCCAGCAGTTCTATATATACGCAGTATTTT
CDR3 protein: CASSSIYTQYF